Listed below are T cell receptor beta chains from one sample, sequenced in a study of early T cells in non-severe SARS-CoV-2 infection. TCRdb reprocessed the 5' RACE reads with MiXCR, giving one entry per CDR3 protein. The sample has roughly 46,000 distinct CDR3 sequences; approximately 6.9% are singletons. What was sequenced was whole blood. These receptors were obtained from an adult who was a healthcare worker with PCR-confirmed SARS-CoV-2 infection or an uninfected control (not recorded which). CDR3s include the opening cysteine and the closing phenylalanine or tryptophan. The D gene is left open where the match is weak. Expanded clones get a size class; other rows say once, few or many, or leave the size out.

d_gene,j_gene,abundance,v_gene,CDR3aa,CDR3nt
.,TRBJ1-1,many,TRBV6-5,CASIRAGVNTEAFF,TGTGCCAGCATTCGGGCGGGGGTGAACACTGAAGCTTTCTTT
.,TRBJ1-3,few,TRBV5-1,CASSLAVGTTGNTIYF,TGCGCCAGCAGCTTGGCGGTCGGAACTACTGGAAACACCATATATTTT
.,TRBJ2-6,few,TRBV14,CASSQRIGTGANVLTF,TGTGCCAGCAGCCAACGGATCGGGACTGGGGCCAACGTCCTGACTTTC
.,TRBJ1-1,.,TRBV14,CASSQDRASGYAFF,TGTGCCAGCAGCCAAGATCGCGCCTCGGGCTACGCTTTCTTT
TRBD1,TRBJ1-3,.,TRBV7-6,CASSQTGGTGNTIYF,TGTGCCAGCAGCCAGACAGGGGGCACTGGAAACACCATATATTTT
.,TRBJ2-1,.,TRBV10-2,CASRKRADGNNEQFF,TGCGCCAGCAGAAAAAGGGCGGACGGAAACAATGAGCAGTTCTTC
TRBD1,TRBJ1-4,many,TRBV2,CASSGGQINEKLFF,TGTGCCAGCAGTGGGGGACAGATTAATGAAAAACTGTTTTTT
.,TRBJ1-4,many,TRBV29-1,CSVGGSTNEKLFF,TGCAGCGTTGGGGGATCAACTAATGAAAAACTGTTTTTT
.,TRBJ2-7,many,TRBV27,CASSFAGTTYEQYF,TGTGCCAGCAGTTTTGCAGGGACAACCTACGAGCAGTACTTC
.,TRBJ1-1,.,TRBV3-2,CASNQLKPGQGAGTEAFF,TGTGCCAGCAACCAACTCAAACCGGGACAGGGGGCTGGGACTGAAGCTTTCTTT
.,TRBJ2-7,.,TRBV20-1,CSARGLPGEQYF,TGCAGTGCTAGAGGGTTACCAGGCGAGCAGTACTTC
TRBD2,TRBJ2-7,.,TRBV5-1,CASSPRRTSGDEQYF,TGCGCCAGCAGCCCGCGCCGGACTAGCGGGGACGAGCAGTACTTC
.,TRBJ2-1,few,TRBV24-1,CATSAVGAGYNEQFF,TGTGCCACCAGTGCAGTAGGGGCAGGGTACAATGAGCAGTTCTTC
TRBD1,TRBJ1-6,.,TRBV5-5,CASSLTGTGGSPLHF,TGTGCCAGCAGCTTGACCGGGACAGGGGGTTCACCCCTCCACTTT
TRBD2,TRBJ2-5,many,TRBV7-2,CASSHRTSGALETQYF,TGTGCCAGCAGCCACCGGACTAGCGGTGCCTTGGAGACCCAGTACTTC
.,TRBJ2-7,many,TRBV20-1,CSARPSRDTTYEQYF,TGCAGTGCTAGGCCCTCCCGGGACACTACCTACGAGCAGTACTTC
.,TRBJ1-5,many,TRBV7-6,CASSQESGSNQPQHF,TGTGCCAGCAGCCAAGAGTCAGGCAGCAATCAGCCCCAGCATTTT
.,TRBJ2-3,few,TRBV19,CATNRNGATDTQYF,TGTGCCACCAACCGGAACGGAGCCACAGATACGCAGTATTTT
.,TRBJ2-5,few,TRBV5-1,CASSLRQKETQYF,TGCGCCAGCAGCTTGCGACAGAAAGAGACCCAGTACTTC
.,TRBJ2-1,few,TRBV6-6,CASAQPDRFSYNEQFF,TGTGCCAGCGCCCAACCGGACCGCTTTTCCTACAATGAGCAGTTCTTC
.,TRBJ1-5,.,TRBV6-6,CASSYSHNQPQHF,TGTGCCAGCAGTTACTCCCACAATCAGCCCCAGCATTTT
.,TRBJ1-2,many,TRBV6-2/TRBV6-3,CASSRSDGYTF,TGTGCCAGCAGTCGCAGCGATGGCTACACCTTC
.,TRBJ1-5,many,TRBV3-1,CASSQDRGGGNQPQHF,TGTGCCAGCAGCCAAGATCGGGGAGGGGGCAATCAGCCCCAGCATTTT
TRBD1,TRBJ1-2,.,TRBV12-3/TRBV12-4,CASSGTGANYGYTF,TGTGCCAGCAGTGGGACAGGGGCTAACTATGGCTACACCTTC
TRBD1,TRBJ1-2,.,TRBV6-6,CACSRTGNYGYTF,TGTGCCTGCAGCCGGACAGGGAACTATGGCTACACCTTC
TRBD1,TRBJ1-2,many,TRBV12-3/TRBV12-4,CASSNRDRGTNYGYTF,TGTGCCAGCAGTAACCGGGACAGGGGAACTAACTATGGCTACACCTTC
.,TRBJ1-4,.,TRBV12-3/TRBV12-4,CASSLGTLATNEKLFF,TGTGCCAGCAGTTTGGGGACACTTGCAACTAATGAAAAACTGTTTTTT
.,TRBJ1-6,few,TRBV7-9,CASSLRAAASPLHF,TGTGCCAGCAGCTTGCGGGCCGCGGCTTCACCCCTCCACTTT
.,TRBJ2-3,many,TRBV3-1,CASSRRGTQYF,TGTGCCAGCAGCCGCCGCGGGACCCAGTATTTT
TRBD2,TRBJ2-1,many,TRBV2,CASSDGGINEQFF,TGTGCCAGCAGTGACGGGGGGATCAATGAGCAGTTCTTC
.,TRBJ2-5,.,TRBV5-1,CASSNQETQYF,TGCGCCAGCAGCAACCAAGAGACCCAGTACTTC
.,TRBJ2-5,many,TRBV12-3/TRBV12-4,CASSLIVRETQYF,TGTGCCAGCAGTTTAATAGTTCGAGAGACCCAGTACTTC
TRBD2,TRBJ2-1,few,TRBV29-1,CSVGGLAGVYNEQFF,TGCAGCGTCGGGGGACTAGCGGGAGTCTACAATGAGCAGTTCTTC
.,TRBJ2-7,few,TRBV3-1,CASSQGQATYEQYF,TGTGCCAGCAGCCAAGGGCAGGCCACTTACGAGCAGTACTTC
.,TRBJ2-3,many,TRBV5-1,CASSLAPSPADTQYF,TGCGCCAGCAGCTTGGCACCCTCCCCTGCAGATACGCAGTATTTT
TRBD1,TRBJ1-4,many,TRBV7-6,CASSQGQLGDKLFF,TGTGCCAGCAGCCAGGGACAGCTGGGGGATAAACTGTTTTTT
TRBD1,TRBJ1-3,many,TRBV2,CARGQGRSGNTIYF,TGTGCCAGAGGACAGGGGCGTTCTGGAAACACCATATATTTT
TRBD1,TRBJ2-5,many,TRBV20-1,CSARSQTGTGDLLAQETQYF,TGCAGTGCTAGATCCCAGACCGGGACAGGGGACCTCCTCGCGCAAGAGACCCAGTACTTC
.,TRBJ2-7,.,TRBV6-5,CASGYRALYEQYF,TGTGCCAGCGGGTACAGGGCCCTATACGAGCAGTACTTC
TRBD1,TRBJ2-1,few,TRBV6-1,CASGWTGSYNEQFF,TGTGCCAGCGGATGGACAGGGTCCTACAATGAGCAGTTCTTC
.,TRBJ1-2,.,TRBV6-6,CASSYAPNERGYTF,TGTGCCAGCAGTTACGCCCCCAACGAACGGGGCTACACCTTC